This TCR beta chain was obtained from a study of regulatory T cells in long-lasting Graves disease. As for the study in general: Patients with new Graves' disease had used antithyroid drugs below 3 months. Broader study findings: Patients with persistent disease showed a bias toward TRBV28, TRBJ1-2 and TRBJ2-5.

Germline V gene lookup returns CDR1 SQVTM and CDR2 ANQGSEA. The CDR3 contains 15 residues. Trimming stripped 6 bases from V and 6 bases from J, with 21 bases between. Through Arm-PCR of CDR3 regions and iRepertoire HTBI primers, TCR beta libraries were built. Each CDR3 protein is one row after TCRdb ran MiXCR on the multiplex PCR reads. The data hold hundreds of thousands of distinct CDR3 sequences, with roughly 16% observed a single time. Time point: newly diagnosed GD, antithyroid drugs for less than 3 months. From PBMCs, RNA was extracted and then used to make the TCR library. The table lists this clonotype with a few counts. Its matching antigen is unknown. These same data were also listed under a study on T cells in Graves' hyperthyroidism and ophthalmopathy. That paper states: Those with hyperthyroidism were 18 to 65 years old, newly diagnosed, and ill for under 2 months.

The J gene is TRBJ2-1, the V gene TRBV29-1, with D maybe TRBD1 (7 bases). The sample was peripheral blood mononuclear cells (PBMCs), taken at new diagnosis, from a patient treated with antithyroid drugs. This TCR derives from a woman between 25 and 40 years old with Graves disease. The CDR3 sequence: CSVERGLGGSNEQFF. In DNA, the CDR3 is TGCAGCGTCGAAAGGGGGCTCGGGGGTAGCAATGAGCAGTTCTTC.